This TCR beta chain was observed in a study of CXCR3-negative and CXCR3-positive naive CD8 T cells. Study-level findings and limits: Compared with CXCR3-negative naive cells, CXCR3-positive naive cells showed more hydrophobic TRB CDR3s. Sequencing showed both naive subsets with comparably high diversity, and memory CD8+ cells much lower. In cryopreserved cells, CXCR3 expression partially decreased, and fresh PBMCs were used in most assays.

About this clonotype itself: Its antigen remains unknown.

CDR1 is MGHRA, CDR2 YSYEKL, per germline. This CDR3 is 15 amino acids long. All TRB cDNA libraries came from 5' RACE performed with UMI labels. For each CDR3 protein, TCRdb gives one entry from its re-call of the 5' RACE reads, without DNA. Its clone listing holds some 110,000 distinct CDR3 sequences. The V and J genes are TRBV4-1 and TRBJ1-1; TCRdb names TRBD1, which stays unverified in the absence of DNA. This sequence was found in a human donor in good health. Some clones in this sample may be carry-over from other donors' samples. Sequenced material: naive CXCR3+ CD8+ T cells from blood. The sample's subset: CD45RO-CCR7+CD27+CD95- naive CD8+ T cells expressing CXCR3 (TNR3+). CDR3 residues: CASSQGDQGFTEAFF.